The 11 T cell receptor beta chains below all came from one sample that was sequenced in a study of blood T cell repertoires in COVID-19. Only in-frame clones appear in the TCRdb table, and some are missing; sequencing was by immunoSEQ multiplex PCR. The sample includes under 100,000 clones, over 80% of them seen just once. The sequenced sample was peripheral blood. Receptors were obtained from a middle-aged man with acute or convalescent COVID-19.

The chain links TRBV7-6 to TRBJ2-7; no reliable D call. Germline V gene data show CDR1 as SGHVS and CDR2 as FNYEAQ. CDR3 size: 14 residues. The V gene lost 1 base and the J gene lost 3 bases, with 10 bases spanning the gap. The CDR3 region is CASSLGPTNYEQYF. The CDR3 nucleotides read TGTGCCAGCAGCTTAGGCCCTACTAACTACGAGCAGTACTTC.

This clone was recorded only once. V gene TRBV19 combines with J gene TRBJ1-1; D may be TRBD1 (5 bases). V was shortened by 6 bases and J by 1 base, with 9 bases between the two germline ends. Germline-derived CDR1 and CDR2 are LNHDA and SQIVND (reference sequence). This CDR3 has 13 amino acids. CDR3 DNA sequence: TGTGCCAGTAGGACGACAGAGAACACTGAAGCTTTCTTT. Translation: CASRTTENTEAFF.

The chain employs TRBV2 and TRBJ1-2; possibly TRBD1 for D (5 bases). This CDR3 has 12 residues. The V gene lost 8 bases and the J gene lost 8 bases, with 15 bases spanning the gap. Germline CDR1 SNHLY, CDR2 FYNNEI. The CDR3 nucleotides read TGTGCCAGCTCAGCTCAGGGTGGCGGCTACACCTTC. Its translation is CASSAQGGGYTF.

The chain links TRBV6-4 to TRBJ2-5; D remains unclear. The CDR3 extends over 13 amino acids. Trimming shortened V by 2 bases and J by 4 bases, and 8 bases separated the two germline ends. Germline CDR1 reads MRHNA; CDR2 reads SNTAGT. DNA for the CDR3: TGTGCCAGCAGTGACGATCCGGGAGAGACCCAGTACTTC. Translation: CASSDDPGETQYF.

The chain recombines TRBV6-2 or TRBV6-3 with TRBJ1-4; TRBD1 agrees at 8 bases. The germline CDR1 and CDR2 sequences are MNHEY and SVGEGT. CDR3 size: 17 residues. Trimming at V came to 6 bases and at J to 7 bases, leaving 16 bases not matched to a gene. The CDR3 loop is CASSRDRTSSFGEKLFF. As DNA, the CDR3 is TGTGCCAGCAGCAGGGACAGGACCTCCTCATTTGGTGAAAAACTGTTTTTT.

V usage is TRBV4-2 and J usage is TRBJ2-2, with a weak D call TRBD1 (5 bases). This CDR3 is 16 amino acids long. V dropped 4 bases and J dropped 8 bases, with 20 bases sitting between them. Per germline, CDR1 LGHNA and CDR2 YNFKEQ. CDR3: CASSLDPATKGGELFF. As DNA, the CDR3 is TGTGCCAGCAGCCTAGACCCCGCCACAAAGGGGGGGGAGCTGTTTTTT.

The V and J genes are TRBV6-5 and TRBJ2-7; TRBD1 matches at 8 bases. The V segment lost 6 bases and the J segment 0 bases; nucleotides outside the gene matches: 7. This CDR3 is built from 15 residues. CDR1 is MNHEY, CDR2 SVGAGI, per germline. The CDR3 DNA sequence: TGTGCCAGCAGAGACACAGGGACAGGCTCCTACGAGCAGTACTTC. Translating gives CASRDTGTGSYEQYF.

The chain recombines TRBV11-2 with TRBJ1-5; TRBD1 agrees at 8 bases. In germline, CDR1 is SGHAT, CDR2 FQNNGV. After removal of 5 bases from V and 3 bases from J, the junction contained 9 bases not matched to a gene. CDR3 length: 16 amino acids. This CDR3 reads CASSPGQGFPNQPQHF. For the CDR3, the DNA is TGTGCCAGCAGCCCCGGACAGGGATTTCCCAATCAGCCCCAGCATTTT.

The genes are TRBV11-2 and TRBJ1-3; the D is unclear. Germline-derived CDR1 and CDR2 are SGHAT and FQNNGV. The CDR3 has 13 amino acids. Trimming took 4 bases from V and 4 from J, leaving 8 bases between them. The chain's CDR3 is CASSSTPGNTIYF. The CDR3 DNA sequence: TGTGCCAGCAGCTCGACACCCGGAAACACCATATATTTT. Supplemented by reference TRBV11-2 and TRBJ1-3, the full variable domain reads EAGVAQSPRYKIIEKRQSVAFWCNPISGHATLYWYQQILGQGPKLLIQFQNNGVVDDSQLPKDRFSAERLKGVDSTLKIQPAKLEDSAVYLCASSSTPGNTIYFGEGSWLTVV.

This chain uses TRBV11-2 with TRBJ2-3; possible D gene TRBD1, 5 bases. Germline-derived CDR1 and CDR2 are SGHAT and FQNNGV. There are 14 residues in the CDR3. Trimming pared 6 bases from V and 0 bases from J, leaving 10 bases between. CDR3 bases: TGTGCCAGCAGTAGACAGTCTAGCACAGATACGCAGTATTTT. It is translated as CASSRQSSTDTQYF.

This clone appeared once. This chain connects TRBV4-3 to TRBJ2-7; 7 bases agree with TRBD2. Germline values: CDR1 LGHNA, CDR2 YSLEER. The CDR3 contains 14 residues. The junction had 7 bases not matched to a gene; V was cut back by 4 bases and J by 4 bases. CDR3 amino acids: CASSPGLGSYEQYF. The CDR3, as DNA: TGCGCCAGCAGCCCTGGACTAGGCTCGTACGAGCAGTACTTC.